This is a list of T cell receptor beta chains from one sample in a study of radiation and T cells in renal cell carcinoma. Clones were sequenced by immunoSEQ multiplex PCR, and TCRdb holds only the in-frame ones, with some missing. The repertoire includes 110,000 to 150,000 clones, 70% to 90% of them detected once, and 12% sits in the top ten. The input for sequencing was blood, taken from a patient whose treatment included radiotherapy and nephrectomy. These receptors were collected from a woman aged 50 to 60 with renal cell carcinoma. CDR3s include the opening cysteine and the closing phenylalanine or tryptophan. Each record gives: J gene, clone size, D gene, V gene, CDR3 length, CDR3 DNA, CDR3 protein. A D gene is named only where the DNA matches it firmly. Rows may omit the clone size; those that give it use once, few, many or a size class.

TRBJ1-6	.	TRBD1	TRBV12-5	14	TGTGCTAGTGGCTACGGACAGGTCAATTCACCCCTCCACTTT	CASGYGQVNSPLHF
TRBJ1-2	once	.	TRBV9	13	TGTGCCAGCAGCGCCGCAGGGGCCTATGGCTACACCTTC	CASSAAGAYGYTF
TRBJ1-3	.	.	TRBV18	16	TGTGCCAGCTCACCACTACAGAGGCCCTCTGGAAACACCATATATTTT	CASSPLQRPSGNTIYF
TRBJ1-2	.	.	TRBV5-4	13	TGTGCCAGCAGCCGGACCGCCGGAGAGGGCTACACCTTC	CASSRTAGEGYTF
TRBJ1-2	.	TRBD1	TRBV9	13	TGTGCCAGCGGACAGGGGCCTTCCTATGGCTACACCTTC	CASGQGPSYGYTF
TRBJ2-2	.	.	TRBV11-1	15	TGTGCCAGCAGCCCAGGTCCCTCTGGGGCCCGGGAGCTGTTTTTT	CASSPGPSGARELFF
TRBJ1-2	.	.	TRBV4-1	12	TGCGCCAGCAGCCAGACCGGGGCTGGCTACACCTTC	CASSQTGAGYTF
TRBJ2-7	.	.	TRBV10-3	13	TGTGCCATCAGTGAGCGCGGTTCCTACGAGCAGTACTTC	CAISERGSYEQYF
TRBJ2-2	.	.	TRBV5-1	15	TGCGCCAGCAGCTCCACTAGCCCGAACACCGGGGAGCTGTTTTTT	CASSSTSPNTGELFF
TRBJ2-7	.	TRBD1	TRBV15	16	TGTGCCACCAGCAGAGATGAGACAGGGGATTCCTACGAGCAGTACTTC	CATSRDETGDSYEQYF
TRBJ1-1	.	TRBD1	TRBV5-1	16	TGCGCCAGCAGCCCAATGAAGACAGGGCCTGACACTGAAGCTTTCTTT	CASSPMKTGPDTEAFF
TRBJ1-3	.	.	TRBV19	14	TGTGCCAGTACTCGCAGGGACTCTGGAAACACCATATATTTT	CASTRRDSGNTIYF